The TCR beta chain described here comes from a study of shared clonotypes between healthy human individuals. Trimming took off 4 bases at V and 2 bases at J, with 5 bases between the two ends. The CDR3 spans 12 residues. Germline assignment: CDR1 SNHLY and CDR2 FYNNEI. Study-level points and caveats: The study sampled only blood, and tissue repertoires likely differ.

The naive CD8 fraction comprised CD45RO-negative cells positively selected for CCR7 and excluded terminally differentiated effector memory CD45RA+ cells. On this clone itself: Antigen unknown.

The data were produced by immunoSEQ multiplex PCR, yet TCRdb's version contains in-frame clones alone and is incomplete. Of some 2,000,000 clones in the sample, roughly 95% were seen once. The specimen sequenced was naive CD8+ T cells sorted from blood. The TCR was taken from a man between 18 and 29 years old in good health. The chain has TRBV2 and TRBJ2-5; no clear D. The CDR3 reads CASSGWQETQYF. Here the CDR3 DNA reads TGTGCCAGCAGTGGTTGGCAAGAGACCCAGTACTTC.